What follows are 21 T cell receptor beta chains derived from one specimen sequenced in a study of blood T cell repertoires in COVID-19. Assay used: immunoSEQ multiplex PCR; TCRdb lists only in-frame clones, some missing. This table has 100,000 or so clones, 85% to 95% appearing once. Sequences were obtained from peripheral blood. Every receptor here comes from a woman aged 55-70 years with active COVID-19.

The chain joins TRBV11-2 to TRBJ1-3, with D unresolved. Trimming left V 5 bases short and J 0 bases short, with 8 bases between. From germline, CDR1 is SGHAT and CDR2 FQNNGV. This CDR3 spans 14 amino acids. Written as DNA, the CDR3 is TGTGCCAGCAGCACATGGAGCTCTGGAAACACCATATATTTT. Translation gives CASSTWSSGNTIYF.

This chain uses TRBV20-1 with TRBJ2-3, with D possibly TRBD2 on 6 matching bases. With 6 bases removed from V and 8 bases from J, the gap between germline ends came to 9 bases. The CDR3 sequence is 10 residues long. Germline loops: CDR1 DFQATT, CDR2 SNEGSKA (reference sequence). CDR3 sequence reads: CSAQGGTQYF. The CDR3 DNA is TGCAGTGCCCAGGGAGGTACGCAGTATTTT.

For the CDR3, the DNA is TGTGCCAGCCGGACAGGGAATAATGAAAAACTGTTTTTT. It encodes CASRTGNNEKLFF. The chain joins TRBV2 to TRBJ1-4, with 8 bases fitting TRBD1. The trim removed 8 bases at V and 4 bases at J, leaving 3 bases unmatched. The germline gives CDR1 SNHLY, CDR2 FYNNEI. The CDR3 contains 13 residues. Full variable domain (missing parts from reference TRBV2 and TRBJ1-4): EPEVTQTPSHQVTQMGQEVILRCVPISNHLYFYWYRQILGQKVEFLVSFYNNEISEKSEIFDDQFSVERPDGSNFTLKIRSTKLEDSAMYFCASRTGNNEKLFFGSGTQLSVL.

V and J are TRBV7-9 and TRBJ2-5, with 8 bases lining up with TRBD1. The ends lost 5 bases at V and 3 bases at J; junction bases unmatched: 8. The CDR3 spans 15 residues. In germline, CDR1 is SEHNR, CDR2 FQNEAQ (reference sequence). CDR3 residues: CASSEPGTGKETQYF. CDR3 DNA sequence: TGTGCCAGCAGCGAGCCCGGGACAGGAAAAGAGACCCAGTACTTC. The full variable domain, its missing parts supplied by reference TRBV7-9 and TRBJ2-5, is DTGVSQNPRHKITKRGQNVTFRCDPISEHNRLYWYRQTLGQGPEFLTYFQNEAQLEKSRLLSDRFSAERPKGSFSTLEIQRTEQGDSAMYLCASSEPGTGKETQYFGPGTRLLVL.

Turning to this clone: At one of its ends the junction is not consistent with the germline gene, which may arise from a read error. The rearrangement links TRBV7-7 to TRBJ2-2; D possibly corresponds to TRBD1 (6 bases). The length of the CDR3 is 15 residues. From germline, CDR1 is SSHAT and CDR2 FNYEAQ (reference sequence). CDR3 sequence: CASSSEWGQAGELFF. The CDR3 DNA follows: TGTGCTAGCAGCTCGGAATGGGGGCAAGCCGGGGAGCTGTTTTTT.

The genes are TRBV2 and TRBJ1-4; tentative D call: TRBD1 (5 bases). V gave up 8 bases and J gave up 8 bases, with 12 bases separating them. Germline V lookup: CDR1 SNHLY, CDR2 FYNNEI. The CDR3 spans 12 residues. The CDR3 DNA reads TGTGCCAGCTCCAGGGCAAGCGAAAAACTGTTTTTT. As protein: CASSRASEKLFF. The full variable domain, with the rest looked up from reference TRBV2 and TRBJ1-4, is EPEVTQTPSHQVTQMGQEVILRCVPISNHLYFYWYRQILGQKVEFLVSFYNNEISEKSEIFDDQFSVERPDGSNFTLKIRSTKLEDSAMYFCASSRASEKLFFGSGTQLSVL.

The chain uses TRBV28 and TRBJ2-1; TRBD2 agrees at 10 bases. Germline CDR1 is MDHEN and CDR2 is SYDVKM. The ends lost 5 bases at V and 5 bases at J; junction bases unmatched: 9. The CDR3 is 16 amino acids. The CDR3 spells CASSISGRADDNEQFF. Written as DNA, the CDR3 is TGTGCCAGCAGTATCAGCGGGAGGGCCGATGACAATGAGCAGTTCTTC.

The chain combines TRBV7-9 with TRBJ2-3, with 11 bases matching TRBD2. Unmatched junction bases numbered 4, after V lost 5 bases and J lost 3 bases. CDR1 SEHNR and CDR2 FQNEAQ come from the germline V gene (reference sequence). The CDR3 totals 15 residues. The CDR3 here is CASSPGLAATDTQYF. Here the CDR3 DNA reads TGTGCCAGCAGCCCGGGACTAGCGGCGACAGATACGCAGTATTTT.

The gene calls are TRBV12-3 or TRBV12-4 and TRBJ2-7, with D maybe TRBD1 (6 bases). The CDR3 is 13 residues long. Between the trimmed V and J ends, which lost 6 bases and 4 bases, there was a span of 13 bases. CDR3 in amino acids: CASRSGQRYEQYF. The CDR3, as DNA: TGTGCCAGCAGGTCTGGACAGAGATACGAGCAGTACTTC.

The V gene is TRBV28, the J gene TRBJ2-7, with TRBD2 matching 8 bases. Germline V gene sequence: CDR1 MDHEN, CDR2 SYDVKM. V lost 4 bases, J lost 3 bases, and 17 bases stayed unmatched. The CDR3 totals 18 residues. CDR3 coding DNA: TGTGCCAGCAGTTCCGATTCCCAGCCGGGACTAGGATACTACGAGCAGTACTTC. Protein: CASSSDSQPGLGYYEQYF.

This chain links TRBV27 with TRBJ1-6, with TRBD1 as a possible D gene (6 bases). Germline V gene data show CDR1 as MNHEY and CDR2 as SMNVEV (reference sequence). With 3 bases removed from V and 7 bases from J, the gap between germline ends came to 10 bases. The CDR3 totals 14 residues. The CDR3 DNA follows: TGTGCCAGCAGTTTTGGGACACCAAATTCACCCCTCCACTTT. It specifies CASSFGTPNSPLHF.

In its sample, this clone was seen a few times. The gene calls are TRBV7-9 and TRBJ1-5; 8 bases match TRBD1. The CDR3 consists of 13 residues. Trimming removed 5 bases from V and 7 bases from J; junction bases left unmatched: 4. From germline, CDR1 is SEHNR and CDR2 FQNEAQ (reference sequence). The CDR3 coding sequence is TGTGCCAGCAGCCCACAGGGGGACCAGCCCCAGCATTTT. Translated, it gives CASSPQGDQPQHF.

This clone was found a few times. This chain joins TRBV14 and TRBJ2-2, with 8 bases identical to TRBD1. Germline CDR1 is SGHDN and CDR2 is FVKESK. The CDR3 runs to 18 residues. The junction had 11 bases not matched to a gene; V was cut back by 4 bases and J by 1 base. The CDR3, as DNA: TGTGCCAGCAGCCCATTGTTAAGGACAGGGAAGAACACCGGGGAGCTGTTTTTT. Protein: CASSPLLRTGKNTGELFF. The full variable domain, rest sourced from reference TRBV14 and TRBJ2-2, is EAGVTQFPSHSVIEKGQTVTLRCDPISGHDNLYWYRRVMGKEIKFLLHFVKESKQDESGMPNNRFLAERTGGTYSTLKVQPAELEDSGVYFCASSPLLRTGKNTGELFFGEGSRLTVL.

CDR3 region: CASSMGPAHGEKLFF. In DNA, the CDR3 is TGTGCCAGTAGTATGGGGCCGGCGCATGGAGAAAAACTGTTTTTT. This chain connects TRBV19 to TRBJ1-4, with D maybe TRBD1 (5 bases). The CDR3 has 15 amino acids. V was trimmed by 3 bases and J by 8 bases, leaving 16 bases between them. Germline V gene lookup returns CDR1 LNHDA and CDR2 SQIVND (reference sequence).

V gene TRBV2 combines with J gene TRBJ1-6; 10 bases line up with TRBD1. Germline V gene sequence: CDR1 SNHLY, CDR2 FYNNEI. The CDR3 runs to 15 residues. V was pared by 5 bases and J by 12 bases, with 10 bases of the junction left unmatched. The CDR3 region has the DNA TGTGCCAGCAGTCGACAGGGGGCGCAGATCGGACCCCTCCACTTT. Amino acid sequence: CASSRQGAQIGPLHF. Drawing the rest from reference TRBV2 and TRBJ1-6, the complete variable domain is EPEVTQTPSHQVTQMGQEVILRCVPISNHLYFYWYRQILGQKVEFLVSFYNNEISEKSEIFDDQFSVERPDGSNFTLKIRSTKLEDSAMYFCASSRQGAQIGPLHFGNGTRLTVT.

This sequence joins TRBV28 and TRBJ2-3; TRBD1 matches 7 bases. Looked up from germline, CDR1 is MDHEN and CDR2 is SYDVKM. The CDR3 is 14 amino acids. After removal of 7 bases from V and 6 bases from J, the junction contained 10 bases not matched to a gene. CDR3: CASTPGTVRDTQYF. The CDR3 DNA reads as TGTGCCAGCACCCCAGGGACAGTCCGGGATACGCAGTATTTT.

This chain joins TRBV19 and TRBJ2-1, with 7 bases lining up with TRBD1. V lost 0 bases, J lost 7 bases, and 6 bases stayed unmatched. Germline loops: CDR1 LNHDA, CDR2 SQIVND (reference sequence). The CDR3 runs 15 residues. The CDR3 sequence is CASSIDDRALNEQFF. CDR3 DNA: TGTGCCAGTAGTATAGACGACAGGGCCTTGAATGAGCAGTTCTTC.

With regard to this clone: The identical CDR3 is also encoded by other nucleotide sequences in the sample. The V call is TRBV9, the J call TRBJ1-5; D gene unclear. This CDR3 is 13 amino acids long. Trimming took 0 bases from V and 4 from J, leaving 5 bases between them. The germline V gene has CDR1 SGDLS and CDR2 YYNGEE. The CDR3 nucleotides read TGTGCCAGCAGCGTAGGAGAAAATCAGCCCCAGCATTTT. It translates to CASSVGENQPQHF.

Only a few counts were recorded for this clone. This chain joins TRBV7-2 and TRBJ1-4; 7 nucleotides align to TRBD1. Germline assignment: CDR1 SGHTA and CDR2 FQGNSA. V gave up 5 bases and J gave up 7 bases; unmatched junction bases: 7. The CDR3 consists of 14 residues. The DNA for the CDR3 is TGTGCCAGCAGCCCGACAGGGTTAGGTGAAAAACTGTTTTTT. Protein: CASSPTGLGEKLFF. The whole variable domain, filled in from reference TRBV7-2 and TRBJ1-4, reads GAGVSQSPSNKVTEKGKDVELRCDPISGHTALYWYRQSLGQGLEFLIYFQGNSAPDKSGLPSDRFSAERTGGSVSTLTIQRTQQEDSAVYLCASSPTGLGEKLFFGSGTQLSVL.

The rearrangement uses TRBV28 and TRBJ1-5; a weak D match, TRBD1 (5 bases). In germline, CDR1 is MDHEN, CDR2 SYDVKM. The CDR3 totals 13 residues. Between the trimmed V and J ends, which lost 3 bases and 5 bases, there was a span of 8 bases. DNA of the CDR3: TGTGCCAGCAGTTTCGAGACAGATCAGCCCCAGCATTTT. This codes for CASSFETDQPQHF.

This clone was seen only once. The CDR3 sequence: CSASDNLAPTDTQYF. In DNA, the CDR3 is TGCAGTGCTAGTGATAACCTAGCACCCACAGATACGCAGTATTTT. The V call is TRBV20-1, the J call TRBJ2-3; TRBD2 is a possible D gene (5 bases). This CDR3 has 15 residues. Deletions cut 3 bases from V and 2 bases from J, with 15 bases between. Germline CDR1 DFQATT, CDR2 SNEGSKA (reference sequence).